These 21 T cell receptor beta chains share one sample of origin, sequenced in a study of CD8 T cells in Susac syndrome. With random hexamers, reverse transcription was performed on about 0.5 to 1 ug of RNA. One entry per CDR3 protein results from TCRdb running MiXCR on the immunoSEQ multiplex PCR reads. The sample includes 120,000 or so distinct CDR3 sequences, about 94% of them seen just once. Sequenced input: CD4+ T cells from PBMCs. The origin of the receptors is a human donor with multiple sclerosis.

The rearrangement links TRBV7-2 to TRBJ2-1; 10 positions match TRBD2. The ends lost 5 bases at V and 12 bases at J; junction bases unmatched: 7. This CDR3 is 13 amino acids long. Germline loops: CDR1 SGHTA, CDR2 FQGNSA. The CDR3 DNA sequence: TGTGCCAGCAGCCCTAGCGGGAGCGGGCGGCAGTTCTTC. Protein: CASSPSGSGRQFF. Filled out from reference TRBV7-2 and TRBJ2-1, the complete variable domain reads GAGVSQSPSNKVTEKGKDVELRCDPISGHTALYWYRQSLGQGLEFLIYFQGNSAPDKSGLPSDRFSAERTGGSVSTLTIQRTQQEDSAVYLCASSPSGSGRQFFGPGTRLTVL.

The gene calls are TRBV7-9 and TRBJ1-5, with 9 bases fitting TRBD1. CDR3 length: 16 residues. Unmatched junction bases numbered 10, after V lost 3 bases and J lost 7 bases. CDR1 and CDR2 (germline): SEHNR, FQNEAQ (reference sequence). Here the CDR3 DNA reads TGTGCCAGCAGCTTTGTCCCGGGACAGGGTGGACAGCCCCAGCATTTT. This codes for CASSFVPGQGGQPQHF. The full variable domain, completed using reference TRBV7-9 and TRBJ1-5, is DTGVSQNPRHKITKRGQNVTFRCDPISEHNRLYWYRQTLGQGPEFLTYFQNEAQLEKSRLLSDRFSAERPKGSFSTLEIQRTEQGDSAMYLCASSFVPGQGGQPQHFGDGTRLSIL.

This rearrangement joins TRBV5-1 to TRBJ1-2; 8 bases match TRBD1. The V segment lost 0 bases and the J segment 8 bases; nucleotides outside the gene matches: 6. Germline CDR1 SGHRS, CDR2 YFSETQ. This CDR3 contains 14 residues. Here the CDR3 reads CASSLAGTGGGYTF. The CDR3 DNA reads as TGCGCCAGCAGCTTGGCTGGGACAGGCGGGGGCTACACCTTC.

The V and J genes are TRBV5-8 and TRBJ1-1; D remains ambiguous. V was trimmed by 0 bases and J by 1 base, leaving 13 bases between them. CDR3 length equals 16 residues. Germline V gene sequence: CDR1 SGHTS, CDR2 YDEGEE. The CDR3 DNA sequence: TGTGCCAGCAGCTTGGTCGTTGGGAGCTGGAACACTGAAGCTTTCTTT. Translated: CASSLVVGSWNTEAFF.

The genes are TRBV3-1 and TRBJ2-7, with 11 nucleotides matching TRBD2. J was trimmed by 5 bases and V by 4 bases; bases with no gene match: 7. This CDR3 comprises 15 residues. The germline gives CDR1 LGHDT, CDR2 YNNKEL (reference sequence). The CDR3 nucleotides are TGTGCCAGCAGCCCTACTAGCGGGGGACGAAACGAGCAGTACTTC. It encodes CASSPTSGGRNEQYF.

The chain links TRBV5-1 to TRBJ1-2; 7 bases fit TRBD1. In germline, CDR1 is SGHRS, CDR2 YFSETQ. V lost 3 bases, J lost 0 bases, and 5 bases stayed unmatched. The CDR3 length is 15 residues. The CDR3 sequence: CASSSTGLANYGYTF. The DNA of the CDR3 is TGCGCCAGCAGCTCGACAGGGCTCGCTAACTATGGCTACACCTTC.

Only one count was recorded for this clonotype. The CDR3 DNA is TGTGCCAGCAGCTTAGGTGTCGGGGGGCGGCAAGAGACCCAGTACTTC. This codes for CASSLGVGGRQETQYF. The chain carries TRBV7-9 and TRBJ2-5, with TRBD2 as a possible D gene (7 bases). The CDR3 has 16 amino acids. Germline lookup yields CDR1 SEHNR and CDR2 FQNEAQ (reference sequence). Trimming stripped 1 base from V and 2 bases from J, with 14 bases between.

The rearrangement uses TRBV3-1 and TRBJ2-2; 7 bases match TRBD1. CDR3 length equals 16 residues. With 4 bases clipped from V and 1 base from J, the junction kept 6 bases outside the gene matches. Germline lookup yields CDR1 LGHDT and CDR2 YNNKEL (reference sequence). CDR3 nucleotide sequence: TGTGCCAGCAGCCCGGGACAGATATTGAACACCGGGGAGCTGTTTTTT. Translated: CASSPGQILNTGELFF.

This chain uses TRBV4-1 with TRBJ2-3; TRBD1 is a possible D gene (6 bases). V dropped 6 bases and J dropped 2 bases, with 12 bases sitting between them. The CDR3 spans 14 residues. Germline V CDR1 and CDR2: MGHRA, YSYEKL. CDR3: CASREGQITDTQYF. CDR3 bases: TGCGCCAGCAGAGAAGGACAGATCACAGATACGCAGTATTTT.

The rearrangement uses TRBV20-1 and TRBJ1-5, with D hard to call. Germline lookup yields CDR1 DFQATT and CDR2 SNEGSKA (reference sequence). CDR3 length equals 12 residues. Trimming cost V 5 bases and J 4 bases, with 9 bases left between them. As DNA, the CDR3 is TGCAGTGCTCAGGTCGTGAATCAGCCCCAGCATTTT. Translating gives CSAQVVNQPQHF.

The J gene is TRBJ2-5, the V gene TRBV7-9; 13 bases line up with TRBD2. Germline lookup yields CDR1 SEHNR and CDR2 FQNEAQ (reference sequence). The V gene end was trimmed by 1 base and the J gene end by 3 bases; junction bases not matched to a gene: 5. This CDR3 region has 17 residues. The chain's CDR3 is CASSLGGTSGKEETQYF. The CDR3 DNA reads as TGTGCCAGCAGCTTAGGAGGGACTAGCGGGAAAGAAGAGACCCAGTACTTC. The full variable domain, completed using reference TRBV7-9 and TRBJ2-5, is DTGVSQNPRHKITKRGQNVTFRCDPISEHNRLYWYRQTLGQGPEFLTYFQNEAQLEKSRLLSDRFSAERPKGSFSTLEIQRTEQGDSAMYLCASSLGGTSGKEETQYFGPGTRLLVL.

CDR3 bases: TGTGCCATCAGTGAGAAAACAGGGGGCGGGTACGAGCAGTACTTC. It encodes CAISEKTGGGYEQYF. The chain combines TRBV10-3 with TRBJ2-7, with 9 positions matching TRBD1. This CDR3 contains 15 residues. Trimming cost V 2 bases and J 4 bases; bases outside gene matches: 6. Looked up from germline, CDR1 is ENHRY and CDR2 is SYGVKD.

The J gene is TRBJ2-5, the V gene TRBV7-9; D is uncertain. Trimming stripped 3 bases from V and 5 bases from J, with 4 bases between. This CDR3 contains 11 residues. Per the germline V gene, CDR1 is SEHNR and CDR2 is FQNEAQ (reference sequence). The chain's CDR3 is CASSLMETQYF. In nucleotides, the CDR3 is TGTGCCAGCAGCTTGATGGAGACCCAGTACTTC.

The chain employs TRBV12-5 and TRBJ1-1; no clear D gene. Germline CDR1 reads LGHNT; CDR2 reads FRNRAP. Trimming left V 5 bases short and J 1 base short, with 8 bases between. The CDR3 loop spans 13 amino acids. CDR3 amino acids: CASGEGRNTEAFF. The CDR3 DNA sequence: TGTGCTAGTGGTGAAGGACGGAACACTGAAGCTTTCTTT.

In nucleotides, the CDR3 is TGTGCCAGCACCGGAGGACAGGGCAGCTCCTACGAGCAGTACTTC. Translating gives CASTGGQGSSYEQYF. This chain joins TRBV2 and TRBJ2-7; TRBD1 matches 8 bases. The V segment lost 7 bases and the J segment 0 bases; nucleotides outside the gene matches: 8. Germline values: CDR1 SNHLY, CDR2 FYNNEI. This CDR3 region has 15 residues.

This clonotype appeared a single time. The chain joins TRBV29-1 to TRBJ1-1, with D possibly TRBD1 on 5 matching bases. The CDR3 covers 16 residues. Per the germline V gene, CDR1 is SQVTM and CDR2 is ANQGSEA. V lost 3 bases, J lost 1 base, and 18 bases lay in between. In DNA, the CDR3 is TGCAGCGTTGATAGATTAGGAGGGGCCCCGAACACTGAAGCTTTCTTT. It codes for CSVDRLGGAPNTEAFF.

V usage is TRBV6-5 and J usage is TRBJ2-4; TRBD2 might be the D (5 bases). The CDR3 contains 14 residues. Trimming cost V 0 bases and J 8 bases, with 11 bases left between them. CDR1 is MNHEY and CDR2 is SVGAGI in the germline V gene. The CDR3 nucleotides read TGTGCCAGCAGTTACTCGACGGGGAAGGACATTCAGTACTTC. It is translated as CASSYSTGKDIQYF.

This clonotype appeared once. V usage is TRBV5-1 and J usage is TRBJ1-1; TRBD1 agrees at 8 bases. Germline CDR1 is SGHRS and CDR2 is YFSETQ. After removal of 0 bases from V and 8 bases from J, the junction contained 3 bases not matched to a gene. The CDR3 is 13 residues long. The CDR3 DNA reads as TGCGCCAGCAGCTTGGGGGGGACAGGAGAAGCTTTCTTT. Translating gives CASSLGGTGEAFF. The full variable domain, with the rest looked up from reference TRBV5-1 and TRBJ1-1, is KAGVTQTPRYLIKTRGQQVTLSCSPISGHRSVSWYQQTPGQGLQFLFEYFSETQRNKGNFPGRFSGRQFSNSRSEMNVSTLELGDSALYLCASSLGGTGEAFFGQGTRLTVV.

This chain uses TRBV12-3 or TRBV12-4 with TRBJ2-5, with unresolved D. The CDR3 runs 12 residues. V was pared by 1 base and J by 7 bases, with 7 bases between. CDR3: CASSLVSGTQYF. CDR3 bases: TGTGCCAGCAGTTTAGTCTCCGGGACCCAGTACTTC.

This clonotype was counted once. The chain recombines TRBV12-3 or TRBV12-4 with TRBJ2-7, with D uncertain. Trimming pared 6 bases from V and 3 bases from J, leaving 18 bases between. The CDR3 covers 15 residues. The CDR3 DNA sequence: TGTGCCAGCAGCTCCAGGCCGCTCCCCTACTACGAGCAGTACTTC. The encoded protein is CASSSRPLPYYEQYF.

The chain has TRBV27 and TRBJ2-1, with D perhaps matching TRBD1 or TRBD2 (5 bases each). Germline assignment: CDR1 MNHEY and CDR2 SMNVEV (reference sequence). The CDR3 sequence is 15 residues long. The V end lost 7 bases, the J end lost 0 bases, and 13 bases lay between the germline ends. As DNA, the CDR3 is TGTGCCAGCAATGGGGGATTCAGCTCCTACAATGAGCAGTTCTTC. This gives the protein CASNGGFSSYNEQFF.